This T cell receptor beta chain was profiled in a study of CD8 T cells in Susac syndrome. With regard to this clonotype: Its antigen remains unidentified.

Germline CDR1 and CDR2: GTSNPN and SVGIG (reference sequence). This CDR3 region has 13 residues. Trimming removed 0 bases at V and 0 bases at J, with 6 bases between. Sequencing of TCR beta, carried out with a high-throughput approach, was applied to CD8+ and CD4+ T cells from the blood. It was negative isolation that provided the CD8+ and CD4+ T cells, whereas TEMRA cells were enriched by FACS. Findings and limits, study-wide: The study conceded that relatively few individuals underwent its TCR sequencing and HLA analysis.

Reverse transcription used 0.5 to 1 ug RNA and random hexamers. An immunoSEQ multiplex PCR amplified TCR beta CDR3 over 54 Vbeta and 13 Jbeta. TCRdb re-called the immunoSEQ multiplex PCR reads with MiXCR, one entry per CDR3 protein. The data contain some 90,000 distinct CDR3 sequences, over 80% of them singletons. Sequenced material: CD8+ T cells from PBMCs. This TCR was recovered from a human donor in good health. The chain combines TRBV30 with TRBJ2-7; D not certain. The CDR3 DNA is TGTGCCTGGAGTGTAGTAGCCTCCTACGAGCAGTACTTC. Its translation: CAWSVVASYEQYF.